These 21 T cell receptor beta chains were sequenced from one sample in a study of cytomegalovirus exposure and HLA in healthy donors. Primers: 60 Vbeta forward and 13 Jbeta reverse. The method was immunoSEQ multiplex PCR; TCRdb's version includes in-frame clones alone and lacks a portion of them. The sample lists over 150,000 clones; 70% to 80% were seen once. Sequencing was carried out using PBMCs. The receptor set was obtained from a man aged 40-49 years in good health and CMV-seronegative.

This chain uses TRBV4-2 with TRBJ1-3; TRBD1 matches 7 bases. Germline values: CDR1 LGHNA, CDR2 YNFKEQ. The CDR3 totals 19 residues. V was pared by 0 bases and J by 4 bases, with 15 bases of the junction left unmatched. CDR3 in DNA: TGTGCCAGCAGCCAAGAAGGGACAGTTTTAGTATTGTCGGGAAACACCATATATTTT. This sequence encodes CASSQEGTVLVLSGNTIYF.

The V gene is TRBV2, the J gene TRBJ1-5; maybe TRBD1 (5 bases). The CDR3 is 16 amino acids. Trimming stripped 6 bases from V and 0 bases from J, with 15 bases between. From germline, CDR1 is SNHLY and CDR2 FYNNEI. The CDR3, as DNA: TGTGCCAGCAGGGAGGGGACTGTGTATAGCAATCAGCCCCAGCATTTT. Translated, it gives CASREGTVYSNQPQHF.

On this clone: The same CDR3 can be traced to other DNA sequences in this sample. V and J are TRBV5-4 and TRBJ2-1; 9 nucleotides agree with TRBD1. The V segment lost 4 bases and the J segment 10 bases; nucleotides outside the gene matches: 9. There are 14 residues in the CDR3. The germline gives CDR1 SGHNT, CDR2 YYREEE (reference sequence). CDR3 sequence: CASSAGTGRLEQFF. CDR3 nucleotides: TGTGCCAGCAGCGCCGGGACAGGGAGATTAGAGCAGTTCTTC.

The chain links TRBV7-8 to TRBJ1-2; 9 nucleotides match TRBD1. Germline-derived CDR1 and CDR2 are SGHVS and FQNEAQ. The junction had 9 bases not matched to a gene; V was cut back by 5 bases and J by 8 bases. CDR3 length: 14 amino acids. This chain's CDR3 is CASSGGTGMRGYTF. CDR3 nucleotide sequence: TGTGCCAGCAGCGGGGGGACAGGGATGAGAGGCTACACCTTC.

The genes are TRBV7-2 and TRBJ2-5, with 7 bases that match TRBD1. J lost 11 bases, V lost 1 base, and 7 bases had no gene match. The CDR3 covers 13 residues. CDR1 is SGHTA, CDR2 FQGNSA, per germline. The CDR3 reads CASSLVVRGQQYF. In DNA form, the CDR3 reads TGTGCCAGCAGCTTAGTCGTTAGGGGACAGCAGTACTTC.

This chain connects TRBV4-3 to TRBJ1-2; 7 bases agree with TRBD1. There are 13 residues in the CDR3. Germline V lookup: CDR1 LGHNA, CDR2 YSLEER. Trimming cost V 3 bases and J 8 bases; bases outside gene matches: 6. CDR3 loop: CASSQRQGRGYTF. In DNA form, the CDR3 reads TGCGCCAGCAGCCAGAGACAGGGCCGCGGCTACACCTTC.

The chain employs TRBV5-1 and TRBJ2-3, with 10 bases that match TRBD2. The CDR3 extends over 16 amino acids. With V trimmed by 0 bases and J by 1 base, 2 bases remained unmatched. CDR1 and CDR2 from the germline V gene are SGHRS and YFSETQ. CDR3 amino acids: CASSLDGTSGTDTQYF. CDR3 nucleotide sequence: TGCGCCAGCAGCTTGGATGGGACTAGCGGCACAGATACGCAGTATTTT.

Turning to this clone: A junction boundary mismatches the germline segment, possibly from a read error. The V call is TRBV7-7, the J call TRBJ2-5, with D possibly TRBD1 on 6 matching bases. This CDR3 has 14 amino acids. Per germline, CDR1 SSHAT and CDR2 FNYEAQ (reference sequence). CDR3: CASSANRAGETQYF. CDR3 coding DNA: TGTGCTAGCAGCGCTAACAGGGCGGGTGAGACCCAGTACTTC.

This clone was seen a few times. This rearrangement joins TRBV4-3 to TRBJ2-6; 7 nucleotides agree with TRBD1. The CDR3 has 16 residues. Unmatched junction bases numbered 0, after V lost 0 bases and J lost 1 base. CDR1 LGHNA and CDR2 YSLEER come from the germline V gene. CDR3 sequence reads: CASSQETGSGANVLTF. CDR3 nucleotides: TGCGCCAGCAGCCAAGAGACAGGGTCTGGGGCCAACGTCCTGACTTTC.

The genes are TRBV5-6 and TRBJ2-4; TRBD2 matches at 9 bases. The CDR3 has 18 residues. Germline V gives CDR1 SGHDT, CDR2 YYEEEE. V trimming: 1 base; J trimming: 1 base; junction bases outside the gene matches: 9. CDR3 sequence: CASSLFSGRGTAKNIQYF. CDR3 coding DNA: TGTGCCAGCAGCTTGTTTAGCGGGAGAGGGACGGCCAAAAACATTCAGTACTTC.

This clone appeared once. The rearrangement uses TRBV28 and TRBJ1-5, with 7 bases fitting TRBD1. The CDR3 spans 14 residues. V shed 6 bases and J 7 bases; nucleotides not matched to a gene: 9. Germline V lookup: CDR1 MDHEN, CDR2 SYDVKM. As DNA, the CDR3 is TGTGCCAGCAGGGATGAGACAGGGCGACAGCCCCAGCATTTT. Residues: CASRDETGRQPQHF.

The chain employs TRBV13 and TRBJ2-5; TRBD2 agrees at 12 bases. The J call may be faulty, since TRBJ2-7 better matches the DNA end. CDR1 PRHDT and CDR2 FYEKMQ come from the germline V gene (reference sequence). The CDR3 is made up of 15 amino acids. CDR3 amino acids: CASSPPLLAGGEQYF. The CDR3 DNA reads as TGTGCCAGCAGCCCCCCTCTACTAGCGGGGGGCGAGCAGTACTTC.

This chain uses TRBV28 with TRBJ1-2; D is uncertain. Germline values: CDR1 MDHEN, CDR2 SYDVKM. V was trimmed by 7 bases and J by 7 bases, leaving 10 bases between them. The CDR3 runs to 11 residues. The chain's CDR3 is CASTGKVGYTF. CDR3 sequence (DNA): TGTGCCAGCACAGGTAAGGTTGGCTACACCTTC.

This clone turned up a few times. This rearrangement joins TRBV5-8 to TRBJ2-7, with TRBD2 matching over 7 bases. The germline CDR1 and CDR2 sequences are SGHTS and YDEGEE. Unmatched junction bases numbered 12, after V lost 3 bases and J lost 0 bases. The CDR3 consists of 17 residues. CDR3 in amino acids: CASSYWGGERASYEQYF. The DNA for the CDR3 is TGTGCCAGCAGCTACTGGGGGGGAGAGCGGGCCTCCTACGAGCAGTACTTC.

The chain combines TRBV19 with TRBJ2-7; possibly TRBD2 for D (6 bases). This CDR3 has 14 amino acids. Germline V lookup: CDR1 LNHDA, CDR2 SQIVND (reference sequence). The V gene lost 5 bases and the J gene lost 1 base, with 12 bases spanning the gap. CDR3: CASSAVADSYEQYF. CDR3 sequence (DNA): TGTGCCAGTAGTGCGGTAGCGGATTCCTACGAGCAGTACTTC.

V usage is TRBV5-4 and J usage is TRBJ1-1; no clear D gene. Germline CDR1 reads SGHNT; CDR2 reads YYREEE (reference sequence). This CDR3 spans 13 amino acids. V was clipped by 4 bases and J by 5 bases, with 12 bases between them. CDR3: CASSPIGRTEAFF. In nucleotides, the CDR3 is TGTGCCAGCAGCCCCATAGGGAGAACTGAAGCTTTCTTT.

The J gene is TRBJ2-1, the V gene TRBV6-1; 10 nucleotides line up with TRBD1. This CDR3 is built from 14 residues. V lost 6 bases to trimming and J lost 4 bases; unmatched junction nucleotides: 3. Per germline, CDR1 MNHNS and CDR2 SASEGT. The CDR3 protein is CASRKDRGYNEQFF. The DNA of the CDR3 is TGTGCCAGCAGGAAGGACAGGGGGTACAATGAGCAGTTCTTC.

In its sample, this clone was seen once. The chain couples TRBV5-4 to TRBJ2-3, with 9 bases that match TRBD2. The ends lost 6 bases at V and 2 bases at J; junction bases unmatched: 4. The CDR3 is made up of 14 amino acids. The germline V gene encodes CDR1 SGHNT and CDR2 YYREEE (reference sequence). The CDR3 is CASMAGGTTDTQYF. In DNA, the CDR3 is TGTGCCAGCATGGCGGGAGGGACCACAGATACGCAGTATTTT.

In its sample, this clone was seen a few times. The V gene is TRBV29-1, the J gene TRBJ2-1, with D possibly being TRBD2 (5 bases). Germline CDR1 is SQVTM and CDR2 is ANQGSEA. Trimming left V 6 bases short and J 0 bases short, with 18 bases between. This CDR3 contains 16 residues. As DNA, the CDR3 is TGCAGCGTCCTTGGTGGGAGCGATAGCTCCTACAATGAGCAGTTCTTC. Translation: CSVLGGSDSSYNEQFF.

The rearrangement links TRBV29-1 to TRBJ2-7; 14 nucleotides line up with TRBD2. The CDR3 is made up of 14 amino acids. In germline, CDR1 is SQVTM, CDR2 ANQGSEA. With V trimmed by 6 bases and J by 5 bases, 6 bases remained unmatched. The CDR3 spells CSVARGLAGDEQYF. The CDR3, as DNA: TGCAGCGTCGCGCGGGGACTAGCGGGGGACGAGCAGTACTTC.

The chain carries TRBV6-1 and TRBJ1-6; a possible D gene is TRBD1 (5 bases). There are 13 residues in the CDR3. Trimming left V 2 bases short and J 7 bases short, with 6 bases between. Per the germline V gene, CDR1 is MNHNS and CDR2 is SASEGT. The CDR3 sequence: CASSERQNSPLHF. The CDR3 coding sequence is TGTGCCAGCAGTGAAAGACAGAATTCACCCCTCCACTTT.